The 22 T cell receptor beta chains listed next were all sequenced from one sample in a study of shared clonotypes between healthy human individuals (dated by TCRdb to 2018 to 2021). Libraries were built with the immunoSEQ multiplex PCR assay. TCRdb limited this immuneACCESS table to in-frame rearrangements with V and J called. A share of clones is missing; checked studies link under half to unresolved V genes, and the rest is unexplained. The sample profile shows roughly 500,000 clones; approximately 95% of them were found once. About 0.064% of the sample is taken by the ten largest. Specimen: naive CD4+ T cells sorted from blood. Per the publication, the cell subset or site label means: CD45RA+ positively selected. These receptors all come from a woman in her twenties or thirties in good health.

This clone was seen just once. The CDR3 DNA sequence: TGTGCCAGTAGTTTGTCGCGGGAGACCTCCTACGAGCAGTACTTC. Its translation is CASSLSRETSYEQYF. The chain couples TRBV19 to TRBJ2-7, with 7 bases matching TRBD2. With 5 bases clipped from V and 0 bases from J, the junction kept 7 bases outside the gene matches. Germline CDR1 LNHDA, CDR2 SQIVND (reference sequence). The CDR3 has 15 amino acids.

This rearrangement joins TRBV7-9 to TRBJ1-6; TRBD1 agrees at 7 bases. V gave up 1 base and J gave up 4 bases; unmatched junction bases: 7. The CDR3 loop spans 17 amino acids. CDR1 SEHNR and CDR2 FQNEAQ come from the germline V gene (reference sequence). The CDR3 DNA reads TGTGCCAGCAGCTTAGGATCACGGGACAGATATAATTCACCCCTCCACTTT. Protein: CASSLGSRDRYNSPLHF.

This chain uses TRBV9 with TRBJ1-6, with D tentatively TRBD1 (6 bases). V lost 2 bases and J lost 5, with 20 bases in between. The CDR3 runs to 18 residues. Looked up from germline, CDR1 is SGDLS and CDR2 is YYNGEE. DNA of the CDR3: TGTGCCAGCAGCGTCGGGGGCGGGGTTGGGCGGAATAATTCACCCCTCCACTTT. Protein sequence: CASSVGGGVGRNNSPLHF.

This clone came up once. CDR3 DNA: TGTGCCTGGAGAAAGGCAGGGAGGGAGCAGTACTTC. Translated: CAWRKAGREQYF. The gene calls are TRBV30 and TRBJ2-7, with D maybe TRBD2 (6 bases). The CDR3 runs to 12 residues. V lost 3 bases and J 7 bases, leaving 13 bases between the germline ends. Germline V CDR1 and CDR2: GTSNPN, SVGIG (reference sequence). The full variable domain, its missing parts supplied by reference TRBV30 and TRBJ2-7, is SQTIHQWPATLVQPVGSPLSLECTVEGTSNPNLYWYRQAAGRGLQLLFYSVGIGQISSEVPQNLSASRPQDRQFILSSKKLLLSDSGFYLCAWRKAGREQYFGPGTRLTVT.

The chain links TRBV28 to TRBJ2-7; 7 bases are shared with TRBD2. The CDR3 loop spans 13 amino acids. CDR1 is MDHEN and CDR2 is SYDVKM in the germline V gene. With V trimmed by 7 bases and J by 2 bases, 5 bases remained unmatched. CDR3 amino acids: CASNGGGTYEQYF. The CDR3 DNA reads TGTGCCAGCAATGGGGGGGGAACCTACGAGCAGTACTTC.

The rearrangement uses TRBV5-1 and TRBJ2-7, with 12 bases matching TRBD2. J lost 4 bases, V lost 1 base, and 3 bases had no gene match. Looked up from germline, CDR1 is SGHRS and CDR2 is YFSETQ. The CDR3 sequence is 15 residues long. The chain's CDR3 is CASSLRLAGGYEQYF. In DNA, the CDR3 is TGCGCCAGCAGCTTGAGGCTAGCGGGAGGGTACGAGCAGTACTTC.

This chain connects TRBV28 to TRBJ2-7; maybe TRBD1 (5 bases). Trimming took off 3 bases at V and 6 bases at J, with 12 bases between the two ends. The CDR3 covers 13 residues. Germline V gives CDR1 MDHEN, CDR2 SYDVKM. CDR3 coding DNA: TGTGCCAGCAGTTTGGGGCAGGAAGGCGAGCAGTACTTC. It specifies CASSLGQEGEQYF.

V gene TRBV4-2 combines with J gene TRBJ2-5, with TRBD1 as a possible D gene (6 bases). The last part of the DNA fits TRBJ2-7 better; the J call may be wrong. The CDR3 is made up of 16 amino acids. CDR1 is LGHNA, CDR2 YNFKEQ, per germline. CDR3 nucleotide sequence: TGTGCCAGCAGCCAGGCCGCTTGGGACAACTCCTACGAGCAGTACTTC. Amino acids: CASSQAAWDNSYEQYF.

To note about this clone: This same CDR3 is encoded by further DNA sequences in the sample. The chain links TRBV19 to TRBJ2-3; D ambiguous. Germline-derived CDR1 and CDR2 are LNHDA and SQIVND (reference sequence). The CDR3 contains 13 residues. The germline V and J ends were trimmed by 3 bases and 4 bases, with 8 bases remaining between them. CDR3 loop: CASSIGSADTQYF. DNA of the CDR3: TGTGCCAGTAGTATTGGAAGTGCAGATACGCAGTATTTT.

V and J are TRBV6-6 and TRBJ1-1; D ambiguous. This CDR3 has 16 residues. Per germline, CDR1 MNHNY and CDR2 SVGAGI (reference sequence). Between the trimmed V and J ends, which lost 3 bases and 4 bases, there was a span of 18 bases. CDR3 sequence: CASSYPPDGLGTEAFF. The CDR3 DNA reads TGTGCCAGCAGTTATCCCCCGGACGGACTAGGCACTGAAGCTTTCTTT.

The V and J genes are TRBV5-4 and TRBJ2-3; D not resolved. V was shortened by 0 bases and J by 2 bases, with 10 bases between the two germline ends. There are 15 residues in the CDR3. Germline assignment: CDR1 SGHNT and CDR2 YYREEE (reference sequence). The CDR3 coding sequence is TGTGCCAGCAGCTTGGCCCGCGGAGACACAGATACGCAGTATTTT. This translates into CASSLARGDTDTQYF.

The rearrangement uses TRBV28 and TRBJ2-7, with a tentative D call TRBD2 (5 bases). The CDR3 covers 15 residues. The germline CDR1 and CDR2 sequences are MDHEN and SYDVKM. V dropped 2 bases and J dropped 0 bases, with 11 bases sitting between them. The CDR3: CASSLAGLSSYEQYF. The CDR3 nucleotides are TGTGCCAGCAGTTTAGCGGGCCTTAGCTCCTACGAGCAGTACTTC.

The rearrangement links TRBV2 to TRBJ2-1, with 10 bases identical to TRBD2. Germline V CDR1 and CDR2: SNHLY, FYNNEI. The V gene end was trimmed by 11 bases and the J gene end by 4 bases; junction bases not matched to a gene: 11. The CDR3 sequence is 15 residues long. The CDR3 region has the DNA TGTGCCTCAGGCTTGGCTAGCGGGAGATACAATGAGCAGTTCTTC. Protein product: CASGLASGRYNEQFF. The variable domain in full, completed from reference TRBV2 and TRBJ2-1, reads EPEVTQTPSHQVTQMGQEVILRCVPISNHLYFYWYRQILGQKVEFLVSFYNNEISEKSEIFDDQFSVERPDGSNFTLKIRSTKLEDSAMYFCASGLASGRYNEQFFGPGTRLTVL.

This chain connects TRBV19 to TRBJ1-2; D gene ambiguous. V lost 5 bases, J lost 3 bases, and 16 bases lay in between. The CDR3 runs 15 residues. The germline CDR1 and CDR2 sequences are LNHDA and SQIVND (reference sequence). The CDR3 sequence is CASSHPISGHYGYTF. The CDR3 DNA is TGTGCCAGTAGTCACCCCATCTCAGGACACTATGGCTACACCTTC. Combining the CDR3 with reference TRBV19 and TRBJ1-2 gives the whole variable domain DGGITQSPKYLFRKEGQNVTLSCEQNLNHDAMYWYRQDPGQGLRLIYYSQIVNDFQKGDIAEGYSVSREKKESFPLTVTSAQKNPTAFYLCASSHPISGHYGYTFGSGTRLTVV.

This chain links TRBV27 with TRBJ2-5; D remains ambiguous. Germline CDR1 reads MNHEY; CDR2 reads SMNVEV (reference sequence). Trimming took off 7 bases at V and 0 bases at J, with 15 bases between the two ends. CDR3 length: 15 amino acids. CDR3 region: CASTPTRKNQETQYF. The CDR3 DNA is TGTGCCAGCACCCCAACCAGGAAAAACCAAGAGACCCAGTACTTC.

On this clone itself: The same CDR3 also results from other DNA sequences found in this sample. This chain uses TRBV6-5 with TRBJ1-1; a possible D gene is TRBD1 (6 bases). Germline V gene lookup returns CDR1 MNHEY and CDR2 SVGAGI. V was clipped by 2 bases and J by 5 bases, with 9 bases between them. The CDR3 extends over 13 amino acids. DNA for the CDR3: TGTGCCAGCAGTTACGTAGGGGGGACTGAAGCTTTCTTT. Translation: CASSYVGGTEAFF.

The V and J genes are TRBV29-1 and TRBJ2-1; the D gene is possibly TRBD1 (5 bases). Trimming removed 7 bases at V and 5 bases at J, with 18 bases between. The CDR3 runs to 14 residues. CDR1 is SQVTM and CDR2 is ANQGSEA in the germline V gene. The CDR3 spells CSARPGILNNEQFF. The CDR3 DNA reads as TGCAGCGCCCGCCCAGGGATCCTTAACAATGAGCAGTTCTTC.

The chain uses TRBV5-1 and TRBJ1-1; 10 bases are a match to TRBD1. The CDR3 sequence is 17 residues long. The germline V gene has CDR1 SGHRS and CDR2 YFSETQ. Trimming at V came to 1 base and at J to 4 bases, leaving 10 bases not matched to a gene. The CDR3 DNA sequence: TGCGCCAGCAGCTTGAGGAGCCCCGGGACAGGGGCCACTGAAGCTTTCTTT. Translating gives CASSLRSPGTGATEAFF.

The V and J genes are TRBV25-1 and TRBJ2-7, with D uncertain. The CDR3 runs 12 residues. Germline loops: CDR1 MGHDK, CDR2 SYGVNS. Trimming left V 7 bases short and J 5 bases short, with 12 bases between. The CDR3 protein is CASTRGENEQYF. The CDR3 coding sequence is TGTGCCAGCACGAGAGGAGAGAACGAGCAGTACTTC.

This clone has only one observation. The chain joins TRBV10-3 to TRBJ2-5, with D perhaps given as TRBD1 or TRBD2 (5 bases each). Germline V CDR1 and CDR2: ENHRY, SYGVKD. V gave up 3 bases and J gave up 4 bases, with 18 bases separating them. This CDR3 is built from 16 residues. DNA of the CDR3: TGTGCCATCAGTGAACAGCAGTGGGGGACCCCAGAGACCCAGTACTTC. Translation: CAISEQQWGTPETQYF.

The J gene is TRBJ1-3, the V gene TRBV10-2, with TRBD1 as a possible D gene (6 bases). V gave up 8 bases and J gave up 3 bases, with 11 bases separating them. The CDR3 length is 13 residues. The germline V gene has CDR1 WSHSY and CDR2 SAAADI. CDR3 sequence (DNA): TGCGCCAGCGAGGGGGTATATGGAAACACCATATATTTT. Residues: CASEGVYGNTIYF.

This chain links TRBV11-1 with TRBJ2-7, with D unresolved. The ends were cut back, 5 bases at V and 3 bases at J, with 8 bases in the middle. The CDR3 consists of 12 residues. CDR1 and CDR2 (germline): SGHAT, FQDESV (reference sequence). CDR3 in DNA: TGTGCCAGCAGCCCTGACTTCTACGAGCAGTACTTC. It yields the protein CASSPDFYEQYF.